Sequencing of this TCR beta chain was carried out in a study of cytomegalovirus exposure and HLA in healthy donors (dated by TCRdb to 2015 to 2018). Study-level background: An earlier analysis of around 600 of the donors reported 250 to 350 Gb of sequence data and approximately 110 million unique TCR beta sequences from 150 million to 200 million T cells. An early release that covered several hundred HLA-typed donors contained around 330 gigabases of sequencing data and 65 million to 100 million unique TCR sequences. The genetic ancestry cluster associated with self-reported Caucasian donors included 65% to 90% of the roughly 380 genotyped donors. The study aimed to test whether cataloging public T cell receptors could reveal signatures of past pathogen exposure. Using immunosequencing, the study profiled T cell repertoires from fewer than 700 subjects and related those repertoires to cytomegalovirus serostatus. Along with the approximately 650-subject first cohort, a separate validation cohort of over a hundred different subjects was used. High-throughput TCR immunosequencing, statistical association of individual TCRs with disease status, and machine learning were combined to predict cytomegalovirus infection status. A later analysis re-analyzed previously published TCR beta repertoires from approximately 700 donors and added high-resolution HLA genotyping to study TCR occurrence patterns. Rather than using new phenotypic data, the later analysis identified candidate immune exposures from TCR beta sequences and from how often those sequences occurred across donors. To decide whether each TCR beta V gene segment behaved as functional or pseudogenic, an earlier analysis of fewer than 750 of the donors relied on high-throughput TCR beta sequencing. Donor age, sex, ethnicity and CMV serostatus were collected together with the repertoire data. Genome-wide SNP genotypes for about 60% of the roughly 700 donors were used in a later genetic analysis, which treated that subset as a discovery cohort. Every repertoire in the discovery cohort had been generated on one and the same sequencing platform. HLA typing included class I and class II loci at four-digit resolution. The number of donors typed differed by locus, with 629-630 for A, B, C, DRB1 and DQB1, around 500 for DQA1, 606 for DPA1, and about 450 for DPB1. Because of strong linkage in the cohort, four or five DR-DQ haplotypes were treated as single units for association and clustering. On average, roughly 240,000 unique TCR beta nucleotide sequences were sequenced per donor among fewer than 500 genotyped donors of the cohort, with about 19% of those sequences being non-productive. Results the study describes overall, beyond this receptor: A later genetic analysis associated a missense DCLRE1C variant with V-gene and J-gene trimming of TCR beta chains, and an independent cohort replicated the association. In a later analysis, HLA-associated TCR beta chains were found to be more clonally expanded and to have lower generation probabilities than equally common non-associated chains. According to a later analysis, most CMV-associated TCR beta chains appeared to be HLA-restricted, and the HLA associations seemed to be driven largely by CMV exposure. This cohort had only TCR beta chains sequenced, and the lack of alpha or paired-chain data limited which features could be detected. The only immune exposure information available for the cohort was CMV serostatus. Cytomegalovirus status was reported to be diagnosed by the classifier with high specificity and sensitivity in both the original and validation cohorts. Because some donors lacked HLA typing at each locus, the association tests relied only on the typed subset. Because counts were too low, more than 15 rarely observed V segments, including chromosome 9 orphons, were excluded from the earlier analysis of several hundred of the donors. A further reported finding was that TCR beta sequences accurately predicted the HLA-A and HLA-B alleles for most subjects in the first cohort. Most TCR sequences were seen in very few donors, while some public TCRs were found in many individuals. The 87-base-pair reads could not distinguish some IMGT-functional V segments, including TRBV6-2 and TRBV6-3, so those segments were excluded. In vitro tests confirmed that three of the cytomegalovirus-associated TCR beta chains recognize cytomegalovirus antigens. A group of highly shared sequence variants was considered likely to be a technical artifact of the sequencing pipeline. Specific HLA alleles were associated with 15,000 to 20,000 TCR beta sequences at a false discovery rate of 0.05 in a later analysis. It was suggested by the authors that the approach could potentially be generalized to other disease states and immunological phenotypes. Linkage disequilibrium might explain the correlated functional status among segregating V segments, but an unknown experimental factor could not be excluded. In an earlier analysis of 587 of the donors, most TCR beta V segments appeared in productive rearrangements about 87% or about 30% of the time, broadly matching IMGT annotations. Assigning TCR associations to individual alleles was difficult when HLA alleles, especially DR and DQ, strongly co-occurred. A total of fewer than 200 TCR beta chains were listed by the study as associated with cytomegalovirus. Roughly uniform sequencing depth across donors was assumed in presence/absence analyses, although this assumption may not hold. A later genetic analysis reported fewer N-insertions in productive TCRs among donors in an Asian-associated ancestry cluster than the roughly 700-donor mean. In a later analysis, TCR association rates were found to vary across HLA loci, with the most associated TCRs seen for DRB1 alleles and the fewest for HLA-C alleles. Several of the top co-occurrence clusters appeared to be linked to parvovirus B19, influenza, CMV and Epstein-Barr virus, according to a later analysis.

Library method: the immunoSEQ multiplex PCR assay. For the multiplex PCR, a mixture combining 60 forward primers for TCR Vbeta segments and 13 reverse primers for TCR Jbeta segments was used. Amplification of the CDR3 region of rearranged TCR beta genes was performed with a multiplex PCR assay on genomic DNA. The Illumina HiSeq System was used to sequence the amplified TCR beta libraries as 87-base-pair reads. The authors' pipeline ran thus. Across the 500 to 750 repertoires, a later analysis counted 80 million or so unique TCR beta chains, about 10 million of which were shared by at least two donors. Raw reads were error-corrected and collapsed into unique sequences by a nearest-neighbor algorithm in which closely related sequences were merged to remove PCR and sequencing errors. CDR3 sequences were aligned to IMGT reference sequences to assign V, D and J gene segments. For a sequence to be retained, a match of at least six nucleotides to both a V gene segment and a J gene segment was required. Rearrangements were called productive when the CDR3 lacked stop codons and stayed in frame with V and J; all others were non-productive. Following IMGT convention, CDR3 was defined as the stretch from the second conserved V-encoded cysteine up to the conserved J-encoded phenylalanine. Sequences without an unambiguous match to a single V gene segment were excluded from the earlier analysis of about 600 of the donors. In an earlier analysis of approximately 560 of the donors, a V segment was called functional when productive rearrangements were above 56.7%, and segregating when the standard deviation between donors exceeded 5%. To diagnose cytomegalovirus status from the catalog of TCR beta chain sequences, a statistical classification framework was built. A later analysis assigned V and J genes by comparing TCR nucleotide sequences with IMGT/GENE-DB human TR gene sequences. Using the TCRdist pipeline, a later analysis assigned CDR3 sequences along with most-parsimonious VDJ recombination scenarios. In a later analysis, each TCR beta chain was defined by its CDR3 amino acid sequence together with its V-gene family, and reads lacking a unique V-gene family were excluded. A later analysis removed roughly 590 highly shared, low-generation-probability nucleotide sequences to deal with suspected cross-contamination and a sequencing artifact. For each public chain, a later analysis derived a clonal expansion index from normalized ranks of inferred template counts within each repertoire. A later analysis computed generation probabilities with a VDJ recombination model fitted to out-of-frame rearrangements, and checked the results against IGoR. In a later analysis, TCR-TCR, TCR-HLA and TCR-CMV co-occurrence was scored with hypergeometric tests, and a repertoire-size bias correction was applied to TCR pairs. A later analysis estimated false discovery rates by permuting HLA or CMV assignments 20 times. In a later analysis, co-occurring TCRs were grouped with DBSCAN, and TCRdist sequence similarity was added when clustering was performed within HLA-allele-positive subsets. Repertoires with fewer than 30,000 or more than 120,000 public chains were left out of co-occurrence clustering, as were four to six repertoires with anomalous nucleotide sharing. Here the immuneACCESS table is served through TCRdb, limited to in-frame sequences with V and J called. Missing clones are a known gap in these copies; in checked studies unresolved V genes cover under half, and the rest lacks a known reason. From that table come the V and J calls and clone size; the DNA was used to work out D and trimming. The sample table lists about 190,000 clones, around 85% of them with a count of one. Together, the top ten hold 1% of the sample.

The cohort was made up of approximately 670 healthy bone marrow donors. All cohort members were sampled while nominally healthy, although unrecorded immune exposures were likely present. The donor tested CMV seronegative, placing the donor among the roughly 340 seronegative members of the cohort. A peripheral blood sample was collected from each donor, and TCR beta sequencing was performed on peripheral blood mononuclear cells. Genomic DNA was extracted from the blood cell samples with the Qiagen DNeasy Blood Extraction Kit. This clone was picked up a small number of times. Its antigen target is currently unknown. Nothing much larger sits one base from this clone, and base qualities are not available. Sequences MDHEN (CDR1) and SYDVKM (CDR2) are obtained from the germline V gene. Including cysteine and phenylalanine, the CDR3 has 15 amino acids. The entry retains the CDR3 DNA only, 45 bases that are in frame from base 1. Trimming at the junction amounts to 7 bases on V and 6 bases on J, and the germline ends lie 21 bases apart.

Sequencing was performed on PBMCs. This sequence originates from a boy aged 2 to 10 in good health and CMV-seronegative. Rearrangement joined TRBV28 to TRBJ1-2, and the D gene may be TRBD1, 5 bases matching. The CDR3 region: CASNPLRTPKDGYTF. In nucleotide form, the sequence is TGTGCCAGCAACCCACTGAGGACACCTAAAGATGGCTACACCTTC.